A selection of T cell receptor beta chains follows, all from one sample in a study of T cell responses to AZD1222 COVID-19 vaccine. Profiling relied on immunoSEQ multiplex PCR, and the TCRdb table lists in-frame clones only, not all of them. The sample yields about 100,000 clones, roughly 86% seen once. This specimen was peripheral blood, taken 28 days after the second AZD1222 dose. The origin of the receptors is an adult who received the AZD1222 COVID-19 vaccine. Both conserved end residues are part of each CDR3. A D gene is named only where the DNA matches it firmly. Clone size is not always given. Where it is, it says once, few, many or a class for expanded clones.

>once|TRBJ1-5|TRBV19|.
TGTGCCAGTAGTCCGGTGGGGTATAGCAATCAGCCCCAGCATTTT
CASSPVGYSNQPQHF
>.|TRBJ1-1|TRBV28|.
TGTGCCAGCAGTTGGCCTGGAACATTCGGGGCCACTGAAGCTTTCTTT
CASSWPGTFGATEAFF
>.|TRBJ2-5|TRBV6-5|TRBD1
TGTGCCAGCAGATGGACAGGGAGAGAGACCCAGTACTTC
CASRWTGRETQYF
>.|TRBJ2-1|TRBV6-5|TRBD2
TGTGCCAGCAGTTACGGACTAGCGGGGTACAATGAGCAGTTCTTC
CASSYGLAGYNEQFF
>.|TRBJ1-1|TRBV28|TRBD1
TGTGCCAGCAGTTCAACAGGGGAGAACACTGAAGCTTTCTTT
CASSSTGENTEAFF
>.|TRBJ2-5|TRBV30|.
TGTGCCTGGAGTGGCGAGAAGAACCAAGAGACCCAGTACTTC
CAWSGEKNQETQYF
>.|TRBJ2-1|TRBV6-6|TRBD1
TGTGCCAGCAGGAGGGACAGGGCACATGAGCAGTTCTTC
CASRRDRAHEQFF
>few|TRBJ1-6|TRBV15|.
TGTGCCACCAGCAGAGATTTGGCCACCATTTCACCCCTCCACTTT
CATSRDLATISPLHF
>.|TRBJ2-3|TRBV25-1|TRBD1
TGTGCCAGCAGCCCAGGACAGGGGACAGGGGATACGCAGTATTTT
CASSPGQGTGDTQYF
>few|TRBJ1-2|TRBV19|.
TGTGCCAGTAGTATGGTGTCATATGGGGCGCGTGGCTACACCTTC
CASSMVSYGARGYTF
>.|TRBJ1-2|TRBV3-1/TRBV3-2|.
TGTGCCAGCAGCCAAGGAGTGCGAGGGGTTGGGGGCTACACCTTC
CASSQGVRGVGGYTF
>.|TRBJ1-4|TRBV18|.
TGTGCCAGCTCCCAACAGGTCGGAAGCGAAAAACTGTTTTTT
CASSQQVGSEKLFF
>.|TRBJ2-4|TRBV7-2|TRBD1
TGTGCCAGCAGCTGGGACAGGGTGGGTGACATTCAGTACTTC
CASSWDRVGDIQYF
>.|TRBJ2-7|TRBV27|.
TGTGCCAGCAGGGGGGACACCTACGAGCAGTACTTC
CASRGDTYEQYF
>.|TRBJ1-5|TRBV18|TRBD1
TGTGCCTCTAGGGGGCAGCTCAATCAGCCCCAGCATTTT
CASRGQLNQPQHF
>.|TRBJ2-2|TRBV19|.
TGTGCCAGTAGTATTAGCCAGGGGACGGACACCGGGGAGCTGTTTTTT
CASSISQGTDTGELFF
>.|TRBJ1-1|TRBV28|TRBD1
TGTGCCAGCAGCCCGGGACAGGGGGCAAAGACTGAAGCTTTCTTT
CASSPGQGAKTEAFF
>.|TRBJ2-3|TRBV7-2|.
TGTGCCAGCAGCTTACGGGGGATCGGCACAGATACGCAGTATTTT
CASSLRGIGTDTQYF
>.|TRBJ1-4|TRBV4-1|.
TGCGCCAGCAGCCCCCTAATGGATGAAAAACTGTTTTTT
CASSPLMDEKLFF
>.|TRBJ2-7|TRBV28|.
TGTGCCAGCAGTTTAATACTAGCTGAGCAGTACTTC
CASSLILAEQYF
>.|TRBJ2-1|TRBV7-9|TRBD2
TGTGCCAGCAGCCGTGCGACTAGCGGGGGTTACAATGAGCAGTTCTTC
CASSRATSGGYNEQFF
>.|TRBJ2-1|TRBV9|TRBD2
TGTGCCAGCAGCTGGGTAGCGGGAAGCTCCTACAATGAGCAGTTCTTC
CASSWVAGSSYNEQFF
>once|TRBJ2-7|TRBV28|.
TGTGCCAGCAGCCAGTACTGGGACGAGCAGTACTTC
CASSQYWDEQYF